The entry below describes one T cell receptor beta chain. The data were obtained in a study of blood T cell repertoires in COVID-19. The overall study: Samples taken during acute and convalescent COVID-19 were collected in the United States, Italy and Spain. In each case, the material was cDNA or gDNA derived from T cells, B-cell-depleted T cells, or PBMCs.

Methods used by the authors: By means of reference gene primer amplification, nucleated cell counts were estimated. The repertoire was sequenced with immunoSEQ multiplex PCR; TCRdb's copy has only in-frame clones and lacks some. V and J calls and clone size come straight from that table; D and trimming were deduced from the DNA. Of over 150,000 clones in the sample, about 86% were seen once. This CDR3 contains 15 residues. V was clipped by 6 bases and J by 3 bases; unmatched bases: 11. The germline gives CDR1 MGHDK, CDR2 SYGVNS. Material for sequencing was peripheral blood. This receptor was identified in a man over 45 with active or convalescent COVID-19. V gene TRBV25-1 combines with J gene TRBJ2-7, with 7 bases matching TRBD2. CDR3 nucleotide sequence: TGTGCCAGCAGGCCCGGGCTAGCGGAGGTCTACGAGCAGTACTTC. Amino acid sequence: CASRPGLAEVYEQYF.